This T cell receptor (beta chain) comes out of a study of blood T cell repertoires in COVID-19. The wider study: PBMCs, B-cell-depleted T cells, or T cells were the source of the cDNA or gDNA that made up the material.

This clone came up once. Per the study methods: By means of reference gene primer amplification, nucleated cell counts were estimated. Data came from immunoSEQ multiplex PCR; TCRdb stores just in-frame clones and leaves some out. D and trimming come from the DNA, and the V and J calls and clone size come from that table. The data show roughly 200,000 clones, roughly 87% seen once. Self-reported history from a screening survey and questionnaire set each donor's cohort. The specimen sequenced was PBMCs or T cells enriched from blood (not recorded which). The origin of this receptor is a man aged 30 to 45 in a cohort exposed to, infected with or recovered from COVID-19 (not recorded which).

This CDR3 is CASSHGTNPNNEQFF. As DNA, the CDR3 is TGCGCCAGCAGCCACGGGACTAACCCAAACAATGAGCAGTTCTTC. The chain combines TRBV10-2 with TRBJ2-1; 7 positions match TRBD2. V lost 6 bases and J lost 5; bases outside the gene matches: 10. The CDR3 covers 15 residues. The V gene's germline CDR1 is WSHSY and CDR2 SAAADI.